Here is one T cell receptor (beta chain) with its context. The antigen is unknown. This CDR3 region has 15 residues. Germline CDR1 SGHTA, CDR2 FQGNSA. V lost 0 bases to trimming and J lost 4 bases, with 13 bases between them. These data belong to a study of Graves' ophthalmopathy and Graves' hyperthyroidism. Notes on the study in general: Among thyroid clonotypes expanded above 0.001 frequency, most also appeared in blood.

For repertoire sequencing, the TCR beta CDR3 regions were amplified from RNA transcripts. RT-PCR was first run with HTBI primers, then multiplex PCR in a second round. TCRdb recomputed calls from the multiplex PCR reads with MiXCR, one row per CDR3 protein. The sample has over 150,000 distinct CDR3 sequences, approximately 38% seen once. The source of this sequence is a woman in her 40s with Graves' ophthalmopathy. Sequencing was done on a sample of peripheral blood. The genes are TRBV7-2 and TRBJ2-7; a possible D gene is TRBD1 (5 bases). CDR3 protein: CASSLAQGLTYEQYF. The CDR3 DNA reads TGTGCCAGCAGCTTAGCCCAGGGATTAACGTACGAGCAGTACTTC.